This T cell receptor beta chain came from a study of cytomegalovirus exposure and HLA in healthy donors. General study points: Most of the TCR beta V segments (in an earlier analysis) were productive either about 87% or about 30% of the time.

PCR amplification relied on 60 Vbeta primers (plus 13 Jbeta primers). Libraries were prepared by immunoSEQ multiplex PCR; TCRdb keeps only in-frame clonotypes and omits some of them. The sample has around 200,000 clones; 70% to 85% are singletons. Germline CDR1 LNHNV, CDR2 YYDKDF (reference sequence). V gave up 2 bases and J gave up 3 bases, with 11 bases separating them. The CDR3 has 15 residues. About this clone itself: Antigen specificity is unknown.

The sequence came from a girl between 2 and 10 years old in good health and CMV-seropositive. The chain combines TRBV15 with TRBJ1-3, with D perhaps matching TRBD1 (5 bases). Sequencing was carried out using PBMCs. In DNA form, the CDR3 reads TGTGCCACCAGCAGAACAGGAGACGTTGGAAACACCATATATTTT. As protein: CATSRTGDVGNTIYF. The full variable domain, in which reference TRBV15 and TRBJ1-3 provide the parts outside the CDR3, is DAMVIQNPRYQVTQFGKPVTLSCSQTLNHNVMYWYQQKSSQAPKLLFHYYDKDFNNEADTPDNFQSRRPNTSFCFLDIRSPGLGDTAMYLCATSRTGDVGNTIYFGEGSWLTVV.